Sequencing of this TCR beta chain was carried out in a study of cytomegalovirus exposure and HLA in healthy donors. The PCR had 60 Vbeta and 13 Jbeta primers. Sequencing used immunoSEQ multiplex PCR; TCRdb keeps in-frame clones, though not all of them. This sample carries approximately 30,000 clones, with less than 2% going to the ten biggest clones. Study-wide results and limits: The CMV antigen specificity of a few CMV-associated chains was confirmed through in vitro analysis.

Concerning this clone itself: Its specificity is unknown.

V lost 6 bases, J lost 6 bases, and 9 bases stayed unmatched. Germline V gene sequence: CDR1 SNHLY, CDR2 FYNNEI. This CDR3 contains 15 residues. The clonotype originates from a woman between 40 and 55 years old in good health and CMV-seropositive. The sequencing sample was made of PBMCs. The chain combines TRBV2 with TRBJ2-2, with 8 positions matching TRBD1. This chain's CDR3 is CASRETGVAAGELFF. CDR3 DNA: TGTGCCAGCAGAGAGACAGGGGTCGCAGCCGGGGAGCTGTTTTTT.